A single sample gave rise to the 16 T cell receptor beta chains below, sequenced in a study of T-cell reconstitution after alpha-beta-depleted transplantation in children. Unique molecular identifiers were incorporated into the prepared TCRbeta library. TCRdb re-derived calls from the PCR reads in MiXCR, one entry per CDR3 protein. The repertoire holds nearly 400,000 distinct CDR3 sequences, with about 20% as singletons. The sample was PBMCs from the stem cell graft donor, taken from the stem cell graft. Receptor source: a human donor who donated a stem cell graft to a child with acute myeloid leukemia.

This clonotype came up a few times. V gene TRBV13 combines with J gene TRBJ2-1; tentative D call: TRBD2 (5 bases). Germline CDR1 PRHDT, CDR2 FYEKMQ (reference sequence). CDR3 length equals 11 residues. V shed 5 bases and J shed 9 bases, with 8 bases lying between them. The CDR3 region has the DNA TGTGCCAGCAGCCCGGGGAGTGAGCAGTTCTTC. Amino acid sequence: CASSPGSEQFF.

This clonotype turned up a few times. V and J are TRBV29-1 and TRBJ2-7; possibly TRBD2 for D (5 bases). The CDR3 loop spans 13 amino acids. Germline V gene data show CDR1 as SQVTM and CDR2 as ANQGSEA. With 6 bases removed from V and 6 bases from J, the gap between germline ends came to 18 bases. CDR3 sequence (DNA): TGCAGCGTCCTTTCGGGGAACCCTGGCGAGCAGTACTTC. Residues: CSVLSGNPGEQYF.

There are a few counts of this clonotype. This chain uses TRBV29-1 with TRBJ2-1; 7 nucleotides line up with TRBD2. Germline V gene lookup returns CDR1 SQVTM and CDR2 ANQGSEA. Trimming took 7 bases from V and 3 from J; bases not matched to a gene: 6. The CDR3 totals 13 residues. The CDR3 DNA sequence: TGCAGCGCCGCTAGCGGCAACTACAATGAGCAGTTCTTC. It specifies CSAASGNYNEQFF.

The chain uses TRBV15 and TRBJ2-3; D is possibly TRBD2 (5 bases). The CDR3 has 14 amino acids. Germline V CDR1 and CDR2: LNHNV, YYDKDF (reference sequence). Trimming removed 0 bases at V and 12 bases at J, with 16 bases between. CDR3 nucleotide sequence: TGTGCCACCAGCAGAGAGTCTAGCAGCCTCTCACAGTATTTT. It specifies CATSRESSSLSQYF.

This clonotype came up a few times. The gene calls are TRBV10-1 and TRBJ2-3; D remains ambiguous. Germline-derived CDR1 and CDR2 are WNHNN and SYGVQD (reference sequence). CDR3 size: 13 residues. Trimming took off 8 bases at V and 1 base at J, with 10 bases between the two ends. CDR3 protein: CASPSDGTDTQYF. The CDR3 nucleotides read TGCGCCAGCCCGTCGGACGGCACAGATACGCAGTATTTT.

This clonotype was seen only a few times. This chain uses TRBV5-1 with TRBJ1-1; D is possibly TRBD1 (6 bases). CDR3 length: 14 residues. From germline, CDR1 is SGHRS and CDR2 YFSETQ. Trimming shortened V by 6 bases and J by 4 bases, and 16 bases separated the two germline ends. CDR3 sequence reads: CASTESQGFTEAFF. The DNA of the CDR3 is TGCGCCAGCACCGAGTCGCAGGGGTTCACTGAAGCTTTCTTT.

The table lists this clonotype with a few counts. The CDR3 loop is CAVLRAGELFF. DNA of the CDR3: TGTGCCGTCCTTAGGGCCGGGGAGCTGTTTTTT. The chain combines TRBV10-3 with TRBJ2-2, with unresolved D. V lost 11 bases and J 6 bases, leaving 10 bases between the germline ends. The germline gives CDR1 ENHRY, CDR2 SYGVKD. The length of the CDR3 is 11 residues.

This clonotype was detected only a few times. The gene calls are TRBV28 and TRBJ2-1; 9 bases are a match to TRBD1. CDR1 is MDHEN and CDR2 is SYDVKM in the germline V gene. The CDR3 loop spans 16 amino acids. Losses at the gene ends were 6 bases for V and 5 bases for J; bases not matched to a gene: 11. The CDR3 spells CASRSSGTGRNNEQFF. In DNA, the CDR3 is TGTGCCAGCAGGTCTTCCGGGACAGGGAGGAACAATGAGCAGTTCTTC.

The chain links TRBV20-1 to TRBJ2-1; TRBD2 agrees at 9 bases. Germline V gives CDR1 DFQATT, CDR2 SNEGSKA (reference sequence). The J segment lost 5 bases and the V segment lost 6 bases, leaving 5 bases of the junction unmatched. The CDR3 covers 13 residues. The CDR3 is CSAGTSRHNEQFF. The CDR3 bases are TGCAGTGCCGGGACTAGCAGACACAATGAGCAGTTCTTC.

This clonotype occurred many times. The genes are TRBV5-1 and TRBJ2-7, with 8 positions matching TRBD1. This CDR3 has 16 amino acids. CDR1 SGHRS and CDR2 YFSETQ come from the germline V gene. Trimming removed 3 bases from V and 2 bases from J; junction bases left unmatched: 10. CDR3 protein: CASSSQTGQGAYEQYF. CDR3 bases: TGCGCCAGCAGCTCACAGACCGGACAGGGAGCCTACGAGCAGTACTTC.

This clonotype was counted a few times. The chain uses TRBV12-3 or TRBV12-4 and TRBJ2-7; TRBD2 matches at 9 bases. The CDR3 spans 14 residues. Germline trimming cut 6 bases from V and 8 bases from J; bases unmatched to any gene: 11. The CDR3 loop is CASRVAGVVGQQYF. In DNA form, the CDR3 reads TGTGCCAGCAGGGTAGCGGGAGTGGTTGGTCAGCAGTACTTC.

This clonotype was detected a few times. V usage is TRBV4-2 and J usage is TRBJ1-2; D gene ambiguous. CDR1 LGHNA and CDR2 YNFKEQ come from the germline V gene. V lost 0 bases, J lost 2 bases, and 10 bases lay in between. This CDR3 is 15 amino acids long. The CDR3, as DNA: TGTGCCAGCAGCCAAGACCGAGGAGGGAACTATGGCTACACCTTC. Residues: CASSQDRGGNYGYTF.

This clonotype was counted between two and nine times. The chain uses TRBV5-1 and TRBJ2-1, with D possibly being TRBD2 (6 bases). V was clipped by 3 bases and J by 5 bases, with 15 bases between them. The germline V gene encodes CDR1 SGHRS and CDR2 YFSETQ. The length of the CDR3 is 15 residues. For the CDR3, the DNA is TGCGCCAGCAGCTCCGGGACTGGCCCGAACAATGAGCAGTTCTTC. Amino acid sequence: CASSSGTGPNNEQFF.

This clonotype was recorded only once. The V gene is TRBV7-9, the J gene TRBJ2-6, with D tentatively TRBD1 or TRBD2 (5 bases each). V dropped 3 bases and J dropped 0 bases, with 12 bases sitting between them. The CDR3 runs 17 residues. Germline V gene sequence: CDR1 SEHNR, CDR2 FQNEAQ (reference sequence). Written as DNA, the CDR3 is TGTGCCAGCAGCTTGGGACCCGGAACCTCTGGGGCCAACGTCCTGACTTTC. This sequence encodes CASSLGPGTSGANVLTF. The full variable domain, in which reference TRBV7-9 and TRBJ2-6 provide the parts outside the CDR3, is DTGVSQNPRHKITKRGQNVTFRCDPISEHNRLYWYRQTLGQGPEFLTYFQNEAQLEKSRLLSDRFSAERPKGSFSTLEIQRTEQGDSAMYLCASSLGPGTSGANVLTFGAGSRLTVL.

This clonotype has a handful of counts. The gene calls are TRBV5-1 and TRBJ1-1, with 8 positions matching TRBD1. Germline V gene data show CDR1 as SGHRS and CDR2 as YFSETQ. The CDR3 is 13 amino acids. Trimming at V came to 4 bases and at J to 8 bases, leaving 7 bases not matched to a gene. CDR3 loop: CASSQGQGVEAFF. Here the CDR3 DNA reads TGCGCCAGCAGCCAAGGACAGGGTGTAGAAGCTTTCTTT.

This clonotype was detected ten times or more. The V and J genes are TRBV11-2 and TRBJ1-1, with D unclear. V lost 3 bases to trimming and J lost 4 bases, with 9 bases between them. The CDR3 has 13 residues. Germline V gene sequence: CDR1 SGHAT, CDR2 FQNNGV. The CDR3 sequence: CASSFSTATEAFF. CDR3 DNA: TGTGCCAGCAGCTTCTCCACAGCCACTGAAGCTTTCTTT. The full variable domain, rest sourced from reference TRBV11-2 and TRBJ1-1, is EAGVAQSPRYKIIEKRQSVAFWCNPISGHATLYWYQQILGQGPKLLIQFQNNGVVDDSQLPKDRFSAERLKGVDSTLKIQPAKLEDSAVYLCASSFSTATEAFFGQGTRLTVV.